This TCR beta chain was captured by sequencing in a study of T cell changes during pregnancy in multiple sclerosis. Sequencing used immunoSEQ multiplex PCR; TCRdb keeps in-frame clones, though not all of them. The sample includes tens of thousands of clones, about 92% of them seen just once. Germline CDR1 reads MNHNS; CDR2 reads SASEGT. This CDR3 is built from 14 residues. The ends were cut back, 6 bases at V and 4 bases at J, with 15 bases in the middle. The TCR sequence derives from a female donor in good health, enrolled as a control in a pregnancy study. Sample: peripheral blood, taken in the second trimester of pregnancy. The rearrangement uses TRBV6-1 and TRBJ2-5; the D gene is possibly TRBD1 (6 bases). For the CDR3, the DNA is TGTGCCAGCAGCTCCGCAGGGGCTGGAGAGACCCAGTACTTC. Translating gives CASSSAGAGETQYF.